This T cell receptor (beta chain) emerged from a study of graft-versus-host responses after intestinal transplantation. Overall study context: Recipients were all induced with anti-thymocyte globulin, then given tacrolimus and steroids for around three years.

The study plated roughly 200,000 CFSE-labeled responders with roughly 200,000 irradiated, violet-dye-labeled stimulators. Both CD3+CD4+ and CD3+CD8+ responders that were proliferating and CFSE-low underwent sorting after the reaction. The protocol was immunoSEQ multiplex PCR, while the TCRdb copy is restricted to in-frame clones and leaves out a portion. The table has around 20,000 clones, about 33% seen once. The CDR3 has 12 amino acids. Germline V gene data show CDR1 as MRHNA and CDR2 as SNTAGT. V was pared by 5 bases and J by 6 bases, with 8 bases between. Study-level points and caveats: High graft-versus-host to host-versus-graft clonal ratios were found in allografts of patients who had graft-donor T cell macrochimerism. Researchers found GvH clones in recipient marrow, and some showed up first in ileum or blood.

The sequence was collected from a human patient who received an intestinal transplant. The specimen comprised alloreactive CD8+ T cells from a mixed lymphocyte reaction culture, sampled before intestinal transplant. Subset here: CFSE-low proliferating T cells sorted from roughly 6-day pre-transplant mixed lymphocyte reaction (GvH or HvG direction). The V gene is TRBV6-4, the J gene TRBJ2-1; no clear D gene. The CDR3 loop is CASSYSGNEQFF. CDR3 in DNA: TGTGCCAGCAGTTACAGTGGCAATGAGCAGTTCTTC.